This TCR beta chain was sequenced during a study of cytomegalovirus exposure and HLA in healthy donors. On the study more broadly: Researchers previously reported finding more than 100 million unique TCR beta sequences from approximately 190 million T cells. Study-level points and caveats: Among TCR beta chains, those listed as cytomegalovirus-associated numbered under 200.

As to this clone: Its antigen is undetermined.

V shed 5 bases and J shed 0 bases, with 11 bases lying between them. The CDR3 loop spans 14 amino acids. Germline loops: CDR1 SEHNR, CDR2 FQNEAQ (reference sequence). The PCR made use of 60 Vbeta and 13 Jbeta primers. Profiled with immunoSEQ multiplex PCR; TCRdb holds only in-frame clones, not every one. The profile covers about 79,000 clones, with approximately 70% appearing a single time and around 8.4% taken by the ten largest. Sequences were obtained from PBMCs. The chain employs TRBV7-9 and TRBJ2-7; D possibly corresponds to TRBD1 (5 bases). The receptor was derived from a man aged 60 to 69 in good health and CMV-seronegative. CDR3 protein: CASSEMGPSYEQYF. CDR3 nucleotide sequence: TGTGCCAGCAGCGAAATGGGGCCCTCCTACGAGCAGTACTTC.